Given below is one T cell receptor beta chain in context. What it binds is not known. This may arise from a read error, as a much more abundant clone is one base away. The CDR3 sequence is 11 residues long. Looked up from germline, CDR1 is DFQATT and CDR2 is SNEGSKA (reference sequence). TCRdb used MiXCR to reprocess the 5' RACE reads, holding one entry per CDR3 protein. The table includes roughly 69,000 distinct CDR3 sequences, approximately 23% detected once. Study-level findings and limits: Tumor Treg TCRs overlapped most with tumor naive CD4+ cells.

This TCR derives from a female donor with breast cancer. The J gene is TRBJ2-1, the V gene TRBV20-1, with 10 bases fitting TRBD2. The sequencing sample was made of memory CD4+ T cells sorted from a lymph node. Subset here: memory CD4+ T cells, CD4+CD45RO+CD25-. The CDR3 DNA reads TGCTCAGCGGGAGGGCCCCCTGAGCAGTTCTTC. Translating it yields CSAGGPPEQFF.